This entry features one T cell receptor (beta chain) sequence. The record originates from a study of breast tumors, draining lymph nodes, adjacent tissues. CDR3 length: 12 amino acids. Trimming stripped 8 bases from V and 3 bases from J, with 11 bases between. Germline-derived CDR1 and CDR2 are MNHNS and SASEGT. Breast cancer patients provided tissue from their axillary draining lymph nodes. TCRdb recomputed calls from the multiplex PCR reads with MiXCR, one row per CDR3 protein. Here the sample spans fewer than 200,000 distinct CDR3 sequences, approximately 30% being singletons. The sequencing sample was made of axillary lymph node tissue. This TCR was recovered from a female donor with breast cancer. Some clones in this sample may be carry-over from other donors' samples. The chain has TRBV6-1 and TRBJ2-7, with D perhaps TRBD1 (6 bases). CDR3 sequence reads: CASRLTGYEQYF. CDR3 in DNA: TGTGCCAGCCGGTTGACAGGCTACGAGCAGTACTTC.